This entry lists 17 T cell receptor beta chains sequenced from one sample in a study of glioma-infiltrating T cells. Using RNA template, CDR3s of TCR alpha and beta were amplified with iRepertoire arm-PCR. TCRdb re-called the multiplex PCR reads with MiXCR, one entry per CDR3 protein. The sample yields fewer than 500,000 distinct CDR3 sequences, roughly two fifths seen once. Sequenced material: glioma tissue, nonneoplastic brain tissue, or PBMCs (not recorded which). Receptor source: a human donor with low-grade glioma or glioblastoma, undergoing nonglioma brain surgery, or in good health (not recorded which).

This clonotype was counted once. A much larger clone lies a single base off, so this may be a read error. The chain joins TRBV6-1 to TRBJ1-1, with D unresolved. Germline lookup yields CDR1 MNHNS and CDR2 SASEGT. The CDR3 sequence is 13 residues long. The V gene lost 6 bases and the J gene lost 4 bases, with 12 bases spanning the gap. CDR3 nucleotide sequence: TGTGCCAGCAGGATAGAGATAACCACTGAAGCTTTCTTT. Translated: CASRIEITTEAFF.

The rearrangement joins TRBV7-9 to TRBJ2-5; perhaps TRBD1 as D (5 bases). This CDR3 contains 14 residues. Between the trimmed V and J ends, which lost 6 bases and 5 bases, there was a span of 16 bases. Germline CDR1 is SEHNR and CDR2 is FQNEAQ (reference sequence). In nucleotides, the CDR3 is TGTGCCAGCAGTATTCGCAGGGATCGGGAGACCCAGTACTTC. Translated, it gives CASSIRRDRETQYF.

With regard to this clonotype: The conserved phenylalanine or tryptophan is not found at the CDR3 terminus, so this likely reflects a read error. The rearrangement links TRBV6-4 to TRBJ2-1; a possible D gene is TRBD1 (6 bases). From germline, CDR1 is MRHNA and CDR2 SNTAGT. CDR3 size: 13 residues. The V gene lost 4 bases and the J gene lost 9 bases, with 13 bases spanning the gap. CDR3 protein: CASSGQVWSEQFL. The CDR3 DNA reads TGTGCCAGCAGTGGACAGGTCTGGAGTGAGCAGTTCCTC.

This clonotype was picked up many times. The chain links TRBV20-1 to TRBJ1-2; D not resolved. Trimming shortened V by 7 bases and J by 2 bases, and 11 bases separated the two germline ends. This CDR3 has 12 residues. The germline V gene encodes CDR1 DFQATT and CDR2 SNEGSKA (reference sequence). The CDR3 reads CSVRTANYGYTF. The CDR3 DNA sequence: TGCAGTGTTAGGACCGCGAACTATGGCTACACCTTC.

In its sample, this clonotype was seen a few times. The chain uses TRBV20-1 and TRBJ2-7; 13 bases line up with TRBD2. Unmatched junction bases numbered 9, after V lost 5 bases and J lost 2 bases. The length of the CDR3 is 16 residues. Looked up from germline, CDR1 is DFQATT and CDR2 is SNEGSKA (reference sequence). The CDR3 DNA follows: TGCAGTGCTTTCGTGGGACTAGCGGGGATCGCCTACGAGCAGTACTTC. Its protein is CSAFVGLAGIAYEQYF.

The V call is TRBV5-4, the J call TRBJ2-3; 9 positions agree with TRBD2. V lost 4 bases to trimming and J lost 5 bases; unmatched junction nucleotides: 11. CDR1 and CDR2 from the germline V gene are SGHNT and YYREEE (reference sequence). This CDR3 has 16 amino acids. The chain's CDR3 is CASSRAGLAGLDTQYF. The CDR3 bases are TGTGCCAGCAGCCGGGCCGGGCTAGCGGGATTAGATACGCAGTATTTT.

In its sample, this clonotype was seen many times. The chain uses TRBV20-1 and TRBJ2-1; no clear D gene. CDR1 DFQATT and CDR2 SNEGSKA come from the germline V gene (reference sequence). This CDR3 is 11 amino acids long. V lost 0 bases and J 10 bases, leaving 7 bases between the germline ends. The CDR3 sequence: CSARDGREQFF. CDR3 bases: TGCAGTGCTAGAGATGGGCGAGAGCAGTTCTTC.

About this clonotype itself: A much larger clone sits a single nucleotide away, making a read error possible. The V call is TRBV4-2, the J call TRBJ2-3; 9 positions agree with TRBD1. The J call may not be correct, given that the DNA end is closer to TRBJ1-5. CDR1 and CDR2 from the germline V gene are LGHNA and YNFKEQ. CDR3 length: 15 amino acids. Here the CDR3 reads CASSQGTGAPDTQHF. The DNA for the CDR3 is TGTGCCAGCAGCCAAGGGACAGGGGCCCCGGATACGCAGCATTTT.

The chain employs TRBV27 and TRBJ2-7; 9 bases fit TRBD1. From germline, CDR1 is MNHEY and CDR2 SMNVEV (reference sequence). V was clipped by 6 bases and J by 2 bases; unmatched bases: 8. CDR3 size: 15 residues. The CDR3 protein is CASRWTGDWTYEQYF. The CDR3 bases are TGTGCCAGCAGGTGGACAGGGGATTGGACCTACGAGCAGTACTTC.

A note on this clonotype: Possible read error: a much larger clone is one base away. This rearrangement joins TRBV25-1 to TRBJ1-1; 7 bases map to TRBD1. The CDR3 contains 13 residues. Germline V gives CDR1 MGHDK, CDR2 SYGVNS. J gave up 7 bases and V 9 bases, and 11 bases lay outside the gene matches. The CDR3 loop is CASEVTGAGEAFF. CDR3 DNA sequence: TGTGCCAGTGAGGTCACAGGGGCTGGTGAAGCTTTCTTT. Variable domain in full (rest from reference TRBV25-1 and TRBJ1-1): EADIYQTPRYLVIGTGKKITLECSQTMGHDKMYWYQQDPGMELHLIHYSYGVNSTEKGDLSSESTVSRIRTEHFPLTLESARPSHTSQYLCASEVTGAGEAFFGQGTRLTVV.

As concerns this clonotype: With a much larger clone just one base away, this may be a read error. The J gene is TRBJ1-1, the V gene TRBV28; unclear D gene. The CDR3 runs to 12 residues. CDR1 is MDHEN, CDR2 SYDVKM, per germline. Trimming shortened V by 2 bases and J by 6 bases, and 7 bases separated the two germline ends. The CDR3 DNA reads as TGTGCCAGCAGTTTAGACGGACCTGAAGCTTTCTTT. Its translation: CASSLDGPEAFF.

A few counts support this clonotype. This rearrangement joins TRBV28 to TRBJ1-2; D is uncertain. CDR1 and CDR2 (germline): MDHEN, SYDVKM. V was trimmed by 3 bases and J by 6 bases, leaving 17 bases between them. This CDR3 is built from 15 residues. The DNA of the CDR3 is TGTGCCAGCAGTTTCCCATGGCCGGTGGCCGATGGCTACACCTTC. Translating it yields CASSFPWPVADGYTF.

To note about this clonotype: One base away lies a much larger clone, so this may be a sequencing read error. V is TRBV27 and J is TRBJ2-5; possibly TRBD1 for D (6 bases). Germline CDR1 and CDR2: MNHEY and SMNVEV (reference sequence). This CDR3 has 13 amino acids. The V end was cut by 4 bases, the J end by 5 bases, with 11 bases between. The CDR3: CASSSRQAETQYF. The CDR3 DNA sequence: TGTGCCAGCAGTTCCCGACAGGCTGAGACCCAGTACTTC.

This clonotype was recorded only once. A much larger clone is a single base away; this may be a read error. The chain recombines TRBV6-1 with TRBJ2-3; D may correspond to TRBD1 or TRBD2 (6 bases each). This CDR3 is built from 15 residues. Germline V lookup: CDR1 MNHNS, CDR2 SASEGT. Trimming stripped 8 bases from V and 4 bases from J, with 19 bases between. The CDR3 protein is CASQEDSGGADTQYF. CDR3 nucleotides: TGTGCCAGCCAGGAGGACAGTGGCGGGGCAGATACGCAGTATTTT.

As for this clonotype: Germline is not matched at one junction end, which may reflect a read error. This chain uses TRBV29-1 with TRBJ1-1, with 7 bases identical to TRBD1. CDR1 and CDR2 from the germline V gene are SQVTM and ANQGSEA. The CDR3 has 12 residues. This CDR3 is CSVHTGDTEASF. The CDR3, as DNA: TGCAGCGTTCATACAGGGGACACTGAAGCTTCCTTT.

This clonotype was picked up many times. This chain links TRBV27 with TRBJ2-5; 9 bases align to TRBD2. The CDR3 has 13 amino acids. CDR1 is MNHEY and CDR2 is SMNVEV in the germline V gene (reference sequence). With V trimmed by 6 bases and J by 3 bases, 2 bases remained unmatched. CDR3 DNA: TGTGCCAGCAGGACTAGCGGTAAAGAGACCCAGTACTTC. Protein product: CASRTSGKETQYF.

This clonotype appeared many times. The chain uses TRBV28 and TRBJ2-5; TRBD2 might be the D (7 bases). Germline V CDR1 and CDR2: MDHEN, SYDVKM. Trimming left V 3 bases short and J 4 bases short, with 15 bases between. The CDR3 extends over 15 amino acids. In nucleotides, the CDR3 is TGTGCCAGCAGTTTCGGGACTACCAGGGGAGAGACCCAGTACTTC. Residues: CASSFGTTRGETQYF. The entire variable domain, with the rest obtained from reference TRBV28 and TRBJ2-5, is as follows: DVKVTQSSRYLVKRTGEKVFLECVQDMDHENMFWYRQDPGLGLRLIYFSYDVKMKEKGDIPEGYSVSREKKERFSLILESASTNQTSMYLCASSFGTTRGETQYFGPGTRLLVL.